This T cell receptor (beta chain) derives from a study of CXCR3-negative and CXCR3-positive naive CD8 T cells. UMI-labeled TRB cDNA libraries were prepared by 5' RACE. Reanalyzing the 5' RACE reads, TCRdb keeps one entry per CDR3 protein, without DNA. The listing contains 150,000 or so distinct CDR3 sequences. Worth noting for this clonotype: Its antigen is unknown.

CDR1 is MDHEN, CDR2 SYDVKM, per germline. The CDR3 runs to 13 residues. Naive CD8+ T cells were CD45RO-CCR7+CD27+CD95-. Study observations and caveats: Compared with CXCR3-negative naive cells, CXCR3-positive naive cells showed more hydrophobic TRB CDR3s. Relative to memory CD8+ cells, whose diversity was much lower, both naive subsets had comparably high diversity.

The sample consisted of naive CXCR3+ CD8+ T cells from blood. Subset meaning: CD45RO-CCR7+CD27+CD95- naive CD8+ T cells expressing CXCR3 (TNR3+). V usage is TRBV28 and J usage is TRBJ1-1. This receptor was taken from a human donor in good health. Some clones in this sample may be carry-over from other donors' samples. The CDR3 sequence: CASSITANTEAFF.